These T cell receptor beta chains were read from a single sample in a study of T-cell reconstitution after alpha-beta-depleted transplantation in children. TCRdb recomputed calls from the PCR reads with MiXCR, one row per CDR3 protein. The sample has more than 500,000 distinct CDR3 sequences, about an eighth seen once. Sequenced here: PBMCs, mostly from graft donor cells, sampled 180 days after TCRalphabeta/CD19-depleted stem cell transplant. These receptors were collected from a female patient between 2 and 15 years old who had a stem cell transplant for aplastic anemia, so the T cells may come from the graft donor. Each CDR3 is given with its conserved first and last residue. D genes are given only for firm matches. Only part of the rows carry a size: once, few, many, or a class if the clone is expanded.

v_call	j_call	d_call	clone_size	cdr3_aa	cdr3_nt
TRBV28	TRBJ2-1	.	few	CASSLHASLSSYNEQFF	TGTGCCAGCAGTTTACACGCTTCCCTGAGCTCCTACAATGAGCAGTTCTTC
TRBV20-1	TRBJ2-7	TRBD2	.	CSALHPAGAYEQYF	TGCAGTGCCCTACACCCCGCGGGAGCTTACGAGCAGTACTTC
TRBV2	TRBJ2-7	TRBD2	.	CASSEGPSGTYEQYF	TGTGCCAGCAGTGAAGGCCCTAGCGGAACCTACGAGCAGTACTTC
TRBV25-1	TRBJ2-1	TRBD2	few	CASQGLAGDEQFF	TGTGCCAGTCAGGGACTAGCGGGGGATGAGCAGTTCTTC
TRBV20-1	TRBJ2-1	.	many	CSARAGVPYNEQFF	TGCAGTGCTAGAGCGGGAGTACCTTACAATGAGCAGTTCTTC
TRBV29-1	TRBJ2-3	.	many	CSVVPDTQYF	TGCAGCGTTGTTCCAGATACGCAGTATTTT
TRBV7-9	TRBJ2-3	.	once	CASSSLGPWWTDTQYF	TGTGCCAGCAGCTCCCTCGGACCCTGGTGGACAGATACGCAGTATTTT
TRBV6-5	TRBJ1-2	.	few	CASSYSGRGNYGYTF	TGTGCCAGCAGTTACTCGGGACGGGGTAACTATGGCTACACCTTC
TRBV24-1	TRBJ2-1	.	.	CATSDLQGQFF	TGTGCCACCAGTGATTTGCAGGGGCAGTTCTTC
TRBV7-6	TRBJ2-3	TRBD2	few	CASSFTPSGFSTDTQYF	TGTGCCAGCAGCTTCACGCCTAGCGGATTTAGCACAGATACGCAGTATTTT
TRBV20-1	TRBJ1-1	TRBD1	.	CSADRGTGTANTEAFF	TGCAGTGCTGACAGAGGGACCGGGACAGCGAACACTGAAGCTTTCTTT
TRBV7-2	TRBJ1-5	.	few	CASSLFGVGSNQPQHF	TGTGCCAGCAGCTTATTCGGGGTCGGTAGCAATCAGCCCCAGCATTTT
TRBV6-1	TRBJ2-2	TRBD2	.	CASSPGGVDTGELFF	TGTGCCAGCAGTCCTGGGGGGGTGGACACCGGGGAGCTGTTTTTT
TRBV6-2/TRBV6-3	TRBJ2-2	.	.	CASSPPPPRAVELFF	TGTGCCAGCAGTCCCCCACCACCTAGAGCCGTGGAGCTGTTTTTT
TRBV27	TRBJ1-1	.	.	CASSSGIEAFF	TGTGCCAGCTCATCAGGGATAGAAGCTTTCTTT
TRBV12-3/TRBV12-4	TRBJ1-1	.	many	CASFSGIGTEAFF	TGTGCCAGCTTTTCGGGAATCGGCACTGAAGCTTTCTTT
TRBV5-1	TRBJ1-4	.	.	CASSSQGHATNEKLFF	TGCGCCAGCAGCTCCCAGGGGCATGCAACTAATGAAAAACTGTTTTTT
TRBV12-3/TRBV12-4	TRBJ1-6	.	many	CASSLGGPTPLHF	TGTGCCAGCAGTTTAGGGGGCCCAACTCCCCTCCACTTT
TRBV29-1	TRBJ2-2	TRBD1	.	CSGRQGIGELFF	TGCAGCGGCCGACAGGGAATCGGGGAGCTGTTTTTT
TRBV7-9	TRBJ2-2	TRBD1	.	CASSLSWGQGFAGELFF	TGTGCCAGCAGCCTATCATGGGGACAGGGGTTCGCCGGGGAGCTGTTTTTT
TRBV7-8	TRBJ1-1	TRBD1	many	CASSLVLNGQGRTEAFF	TGTGCCAGCAGCTTAGTACTAAACGGACAGGGCCGGACTGAAGCTTTCTTT
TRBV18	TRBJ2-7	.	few	CASSPGGSEQYF	TGTGCCAGCTCACCAGGGGGCAGCGAGCAGTACTTC
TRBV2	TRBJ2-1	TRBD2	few	CAFSKGLAGGPIHNEQFF	TGTGCCTTCAGCAAGGGACTAGCGGGAGGGCCAATTCACAATGAGCAGTTCTTC
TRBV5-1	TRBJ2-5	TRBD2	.	CASLRGASGSRETQYF	TGCGCCAGCCTCCGGGGGGCTAGCGGGAGTCGGGAGACCCAGTACTTC
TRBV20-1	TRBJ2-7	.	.	CSAEQDSLYEQYF	TGCAGTGCAGAGCAGGATAGTCTATACGAGCAGTACTTC
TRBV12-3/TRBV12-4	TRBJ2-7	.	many	CASSLGAGSAVYEQYF	TGTGCCAGCAGTTTAGGGGCCGGGTCAGCTGTCTACGAGCAGTACTTC
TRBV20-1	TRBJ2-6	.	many	CSASNSGANVLTF	TGCAGTGCTAGTAACTCTGGGGCCAACGTCCTGACTTTC
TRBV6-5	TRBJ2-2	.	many	CASSSLWQTGELFF	TGTGCCAGCAGTTCTCTCTGGCAAACCGGGGAGCTGTTTTTT
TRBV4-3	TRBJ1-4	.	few	CASSHGRVSWGLNEKLFF	TGCGCCAGCAGCCACGGTCGGGTTTCGTGGGGCTTGAATGAAAAACTGTTTTTT
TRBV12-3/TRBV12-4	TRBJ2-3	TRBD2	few	CASSFLAGRITDTQYF	TGTGCCAGCAGTTTCTTAGCCGGGAGGATAACAGATACGCAGTATTTT
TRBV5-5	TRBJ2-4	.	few	CASSLGLRDGVAKNIQYF	TGTGCCAGCAGCTTGGGACTCCGGGACGGAGTAGCCAAAAACATTCAGTACTTC
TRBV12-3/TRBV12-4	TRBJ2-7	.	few	CASTLGGSPYEQYF	TGTGCCAGCACCCTAGGCGGGTCTCCCTACGAGCAGTACTTC
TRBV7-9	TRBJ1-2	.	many	CASSSAGAAYGYTF	TGTGCCAGCAGCTCGGCAGGGGCAGCCTATGGCTACACCTTC
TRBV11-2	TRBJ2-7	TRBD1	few	CASSLGQGVDEQYF	TGTGCCAGCAGCTTAGGACAGGGGGTCGACGAGCAGTACTTC
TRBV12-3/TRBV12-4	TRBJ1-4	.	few	CASAQGFSQLPREKLFF	TGTGCCAGCGCACAGGGATTCTCTCAACTCCCGAGGGAAAAACTGTTTTTT
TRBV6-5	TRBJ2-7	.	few	CASSSSKPVPPADSYEQYF	TGTGCCAGCAGTTCCTCGAAACCCGTGCCCCCAGCGGACTCCTACGAGCAGTACTTC
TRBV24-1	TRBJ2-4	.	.	CATSDTTGNGQYF	TGTGCCACCAGTGATACGACGGGGAACGGTCAGTACTTC
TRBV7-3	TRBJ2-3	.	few	CASSLKGTRADTQYF	TGTGCCAGCAGCTTAAAGGGGACCCGAGCAGATACGCAGTATTTT
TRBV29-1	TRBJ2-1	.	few	CSVIAYSGLSYNEQFF	TGCAGCGTCATCGCTTATAGCGGTCTCTCCTACAATGAGCAGTTCTTC
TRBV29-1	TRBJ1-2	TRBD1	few	CSVGGQGLHYGYTF	TGCAGCGTTGGGGGACAGGGGCTTCACTATGGCTACACCTTC
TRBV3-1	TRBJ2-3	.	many	CASSQDSQGRSDTQYF	TGTGCCAGCAGCCAAGATTCCCAGGGTCGATCCGATACGCAGTATTTT
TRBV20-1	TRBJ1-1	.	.	CSAPGRGKDTEAFF	TGCAGTGCTCCTGGGAGGGGCAAAGACACTGAAGCTTTCTTT
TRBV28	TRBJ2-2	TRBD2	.	CASSSLLAANTGELFF	TGTGCCAGCAGTTCCCTACTAGCGGCGAACACCGGGGAGCTGTTTTTT
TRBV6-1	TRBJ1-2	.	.	CASSKDRDRDGYTF	TGTGCCAGCAGTAAAGACCGGGACCGAGATGGCTACACCTTC
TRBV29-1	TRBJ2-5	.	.	CSVEDPRVPPHQETQYF	TGCAGCGTTGAAGATCCAAGGGTTCCTCCCCACCAAGAGACCCAGTACTTC
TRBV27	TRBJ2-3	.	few	CASSGRGGGTDTQYF	TGTGCCAGCAGTGGCCGGGGAGGAGGTACAGATACGCAGTATTTT
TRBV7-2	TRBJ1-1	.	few	CASSLTPRTEAFF	TGTGCCAGCAGCCTTACACCACGTACTGAAGCTTTCTTT
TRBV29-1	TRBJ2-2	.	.	CSVAGSGELFF	TGCAGCGTTGCTGGATCCGGGGAGCTGTTTTTT
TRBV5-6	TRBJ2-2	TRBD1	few	CASSLLGQGASGELFF	TGTGCCAGCAGCTTATTAGGACAGGGGGCGTCCGGGGAGCTGTTTTTT
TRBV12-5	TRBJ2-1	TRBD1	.	CASGLVPGQCGNEQFF	TGTGCTAGTGGTTTGGTGCCGGGACAGTGCGGGAATGAGCAGTTCTTC
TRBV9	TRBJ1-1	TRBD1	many	CASSLGTGGSAFF	TGTGCCAGCAGCCTTGGGACAGGGGGTTCGGCTTTCTTT
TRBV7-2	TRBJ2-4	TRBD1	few	CASSLAQGARTKNIQYF	TGTGCCAGCAGCTTAGCGCAGGGGGCTCGGACCAAAAACATTCAGTACTTC
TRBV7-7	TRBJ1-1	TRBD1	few	CASSLRPLWGRGQVNTEAFF	TGTGCCAGCAGCTTACGGCCCTTATGGGGCAGGGGGCAAGTGAACACTGAAGCTTTCTTT
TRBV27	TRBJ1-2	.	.	CASSLFGYGYTF	TGTGCCAGCAGTTTATTTGGGTACGGCTACACCTTC
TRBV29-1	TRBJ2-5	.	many	CSVRGETQYF	TGCAGCGTCCGAGGGGAGACCCAGTACTTC
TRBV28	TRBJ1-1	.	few	CASSRGPDRRTEAFF	TGTGCCAGCAGTCGGGGACCGGACAGAAGGACTGAAGCTTTCTTT
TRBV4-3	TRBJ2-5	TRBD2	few	CASSQDGASGIGGKETQYF	TGCGCCAGCAGCCAAGATGGGGCTAGCGGAATTGGAGGTAAAGAGACCCAGTACTTC